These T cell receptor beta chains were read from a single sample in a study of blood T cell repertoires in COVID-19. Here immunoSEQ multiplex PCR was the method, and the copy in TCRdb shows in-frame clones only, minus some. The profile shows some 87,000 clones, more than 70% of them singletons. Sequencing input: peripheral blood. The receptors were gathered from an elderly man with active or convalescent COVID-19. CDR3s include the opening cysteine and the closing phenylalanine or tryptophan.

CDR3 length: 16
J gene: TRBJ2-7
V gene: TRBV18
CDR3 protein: CASSPPGGRNTYEQYF

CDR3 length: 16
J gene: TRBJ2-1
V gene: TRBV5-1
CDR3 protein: CASSLGRGWDLNEQFF

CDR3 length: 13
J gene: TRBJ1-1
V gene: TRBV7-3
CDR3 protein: CASSYYRDTEAFF

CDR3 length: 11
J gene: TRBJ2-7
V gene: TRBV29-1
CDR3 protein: CSVGADYEQYF

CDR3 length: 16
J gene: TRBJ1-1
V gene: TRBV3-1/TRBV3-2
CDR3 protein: CASSQVTRDRNTEAFF

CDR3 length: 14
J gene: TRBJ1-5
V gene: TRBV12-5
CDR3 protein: CASGLDRGYQPQHF

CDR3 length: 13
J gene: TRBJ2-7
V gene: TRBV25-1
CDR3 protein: CASSVRQGYEQYF

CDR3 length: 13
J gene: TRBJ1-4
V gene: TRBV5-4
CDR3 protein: CASSAGSEEKLFF

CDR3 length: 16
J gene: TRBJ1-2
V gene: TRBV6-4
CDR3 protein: CASSASPTGGFYGYTF

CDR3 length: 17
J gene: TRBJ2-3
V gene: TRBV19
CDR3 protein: CASSVTLTGTGSDTQYF

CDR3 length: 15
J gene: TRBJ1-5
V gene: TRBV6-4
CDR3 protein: CASRATGYSNQPQHF

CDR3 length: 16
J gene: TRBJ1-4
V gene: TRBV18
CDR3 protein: CASSPYEGSTNEKLFF

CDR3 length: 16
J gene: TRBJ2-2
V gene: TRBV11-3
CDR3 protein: CASSLGGSGNTGELFF

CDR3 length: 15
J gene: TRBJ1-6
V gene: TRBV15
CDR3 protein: CATSREWGGNSPLHF

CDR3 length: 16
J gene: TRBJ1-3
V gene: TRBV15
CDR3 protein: CATSRDISPSGNTIYF

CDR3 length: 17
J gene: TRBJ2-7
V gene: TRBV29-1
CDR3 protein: CSAAKGLAGGKPYEQYF

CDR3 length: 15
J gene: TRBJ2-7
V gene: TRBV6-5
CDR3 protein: CASSLRTSGRYEQYF

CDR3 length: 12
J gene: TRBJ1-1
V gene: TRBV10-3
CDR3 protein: CAISTRDTEAFF

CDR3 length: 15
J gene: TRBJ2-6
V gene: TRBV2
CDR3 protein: CASSLVDSGANVLTF

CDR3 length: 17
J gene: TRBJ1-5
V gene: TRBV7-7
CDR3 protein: CASSWVGGAVSNQPQHF

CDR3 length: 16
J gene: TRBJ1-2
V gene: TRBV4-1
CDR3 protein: CASSGGVQGAIGGYTF

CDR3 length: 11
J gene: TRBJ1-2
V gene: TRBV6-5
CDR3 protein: CASLTGLGYTF

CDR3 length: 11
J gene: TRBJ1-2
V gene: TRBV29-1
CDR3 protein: CSATGSYGYTF

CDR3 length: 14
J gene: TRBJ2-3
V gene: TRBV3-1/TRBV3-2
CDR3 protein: CASSQGPGSDTQYF

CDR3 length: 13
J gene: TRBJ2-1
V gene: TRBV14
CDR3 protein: CASSQGDWNEQFF

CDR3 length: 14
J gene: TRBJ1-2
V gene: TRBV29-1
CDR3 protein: CSAGGADDRGGYTF

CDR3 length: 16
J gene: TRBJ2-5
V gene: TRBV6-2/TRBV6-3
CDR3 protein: CASSAQLPSSWETQYF

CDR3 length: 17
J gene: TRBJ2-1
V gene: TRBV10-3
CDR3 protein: CAITLRSLGPPYNEQFF

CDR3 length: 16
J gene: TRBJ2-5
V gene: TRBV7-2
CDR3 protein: CASSPNPGQGGGTQYF

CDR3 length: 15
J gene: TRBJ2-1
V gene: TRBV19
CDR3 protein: CASSIGGGAGDEQFF

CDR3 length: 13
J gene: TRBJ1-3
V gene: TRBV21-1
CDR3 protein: CASSRQGGNTIYF

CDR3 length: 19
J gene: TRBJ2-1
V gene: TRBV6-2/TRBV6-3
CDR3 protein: CASSYTRAGGMNSYNEQFF

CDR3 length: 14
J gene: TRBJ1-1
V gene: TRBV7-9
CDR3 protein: CASSLTGGNTEAFF

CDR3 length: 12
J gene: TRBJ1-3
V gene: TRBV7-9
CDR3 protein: CASSLVENTIYF

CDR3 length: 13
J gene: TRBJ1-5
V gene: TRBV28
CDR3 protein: CAASLVGNQPQHF